The clone carrying this TCR beta chain showed up just once. The V gene end was trimmed by 3 bases and the J gene end by 4 bases; junction bases not matched to a gene: 6. Germline CDR1 reads SGHTA; CDR2 reads FQGNSA. The CDR3 spans 16 residues. The authors' processing: Amplifying reference gene primers gave estimates of nucleated cell counts. Assay used: immunoSEQ multiplex PCR; TCRdb lists only in-frame clones, some missing. The D gene and trimming were derived from the DNA, and the V and J assignments and clone size from that table. The sample yields 150,000 to 200,000 clones, approximately 88% seen once. The data belong to a study of blood T cell repertoires in COVID-19. At the level of the study: The cDNA or gDNA used as material had been derived from T cells, B-cell-depleted T cells, or PBMCs.

Clinical histories supplied by participants themselves formed the basis of cohort assignment. This rearrangement joins TRBV7-2 to TRBJ2-2, with TRBD1 matching 9 bases. Source material: PBMCs or T cells enriched from blood (not recorded which). This TCR came from a woman in her sixties who had recovered from COVID-19. Written as DNA, the CDR3 is TGTGCCAGCAGCTTGCGACAGGGGGGAAGCACCGGGGAGCTGTTTTTT. Translated: CASSLRQGGSTGELFF. Drawing the rest from reference TRBV7-2 and TRBJ2-2, the complete variable domain is GAGVSQSPSNKVTEKGKDVELRCDPISGHTALYWYRQSLGQGLEFLIYFQGNSAPDKSGLPSDRFSAERTGGSVSTLTIQRTQQEDSAVYLCASSLRQGGSTGELFFGEGSRLTVL.